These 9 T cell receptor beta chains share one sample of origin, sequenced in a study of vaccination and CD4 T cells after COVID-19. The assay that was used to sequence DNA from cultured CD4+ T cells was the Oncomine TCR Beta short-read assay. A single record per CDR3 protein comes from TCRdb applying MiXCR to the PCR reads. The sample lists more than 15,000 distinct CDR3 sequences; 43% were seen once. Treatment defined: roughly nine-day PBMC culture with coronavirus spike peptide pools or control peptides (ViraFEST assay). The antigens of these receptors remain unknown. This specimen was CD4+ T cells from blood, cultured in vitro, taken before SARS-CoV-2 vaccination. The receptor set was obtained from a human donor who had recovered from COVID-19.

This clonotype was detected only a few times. The CDR3: CASSERSEYGYTF. The CDR3 nucleotides are TGCGCCAGCAGTGAGAGGTCAGAGTATGGCTACACCTTC. V gene TRBV10-1 combines with J gene TRBJ1-2; unclear D gene. Trimming cost V 2 bases and J 5 bases, with 9 bases left between them. Looked up from germline, CDR1 is WNHNN and CDR2 is SYGVQD (reference sequence). CDR3 length: 13 residues.

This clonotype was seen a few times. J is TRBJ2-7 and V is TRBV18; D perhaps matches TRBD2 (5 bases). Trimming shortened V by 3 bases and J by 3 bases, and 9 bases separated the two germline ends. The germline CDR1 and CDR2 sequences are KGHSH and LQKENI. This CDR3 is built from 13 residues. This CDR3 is CASSPLGVYEQYF. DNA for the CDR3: TGTGCCAGCTCACCCCTCGGGGTCTACGAGCAGTACTTC.

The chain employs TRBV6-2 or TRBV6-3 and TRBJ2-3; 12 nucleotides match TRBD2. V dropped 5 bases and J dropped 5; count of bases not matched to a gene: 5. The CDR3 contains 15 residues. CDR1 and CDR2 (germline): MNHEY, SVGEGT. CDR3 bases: TGTGCCAGCAGTCCTGGACTAGCGGGAAGAGATACGCAGTATTTT. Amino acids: CASSPGLAGRDTQYF.

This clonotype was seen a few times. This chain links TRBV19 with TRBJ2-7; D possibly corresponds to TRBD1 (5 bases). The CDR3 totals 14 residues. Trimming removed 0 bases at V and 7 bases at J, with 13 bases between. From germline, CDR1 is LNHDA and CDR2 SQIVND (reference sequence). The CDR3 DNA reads TGTGCCAGTAGTATAGAGGGGCCCGTGGAGGAGCAGTACTTC. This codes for CASSIEGPVEEQYF.

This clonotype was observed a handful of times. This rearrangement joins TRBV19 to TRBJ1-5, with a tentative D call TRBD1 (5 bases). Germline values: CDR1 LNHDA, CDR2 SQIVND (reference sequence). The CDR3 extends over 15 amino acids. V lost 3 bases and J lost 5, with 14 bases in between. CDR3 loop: CASSIPDAGDQPQHF. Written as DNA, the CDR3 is TGTGCCAGTAGTATCCCGGACGCGGGGGATCAGCCCCAGCATTTT.

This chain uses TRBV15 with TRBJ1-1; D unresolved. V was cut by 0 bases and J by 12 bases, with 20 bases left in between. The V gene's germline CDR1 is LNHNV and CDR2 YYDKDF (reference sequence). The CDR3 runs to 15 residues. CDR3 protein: CATSRDLDITDKTFF. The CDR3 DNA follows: TGTGCCACCAGCAGAGATTTAGATATTACCGACAAAACTTTCTTT.

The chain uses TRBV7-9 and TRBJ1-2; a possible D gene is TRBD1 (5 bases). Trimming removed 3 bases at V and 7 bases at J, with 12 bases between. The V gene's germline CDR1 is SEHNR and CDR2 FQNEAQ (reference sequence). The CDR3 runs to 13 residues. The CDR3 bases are TGTGCCAGCAGCTTGCAGGGTTTGGGTGGCTACACCTTC. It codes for CASSLQGLGGYTF.

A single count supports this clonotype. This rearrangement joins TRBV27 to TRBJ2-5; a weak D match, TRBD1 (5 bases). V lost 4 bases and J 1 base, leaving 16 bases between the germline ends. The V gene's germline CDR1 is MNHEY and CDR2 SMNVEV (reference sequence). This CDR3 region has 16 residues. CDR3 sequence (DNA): TGTGCCAGCAGTTCTTATGGGGCTTTACTCCAAGAGACCCAGTACTTC. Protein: CASSSYGALLQETQYF.

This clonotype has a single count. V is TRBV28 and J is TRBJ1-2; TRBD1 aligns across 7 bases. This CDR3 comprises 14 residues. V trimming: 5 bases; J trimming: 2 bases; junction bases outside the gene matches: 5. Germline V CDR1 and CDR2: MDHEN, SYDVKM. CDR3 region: CASSPPGQNYGYTF. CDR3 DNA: TGTGCCAGCAGTCCCCCGGGACAGAACTATGGCTACACCTTC.